Presented here are 29 T cell receptor beta chains from one specimen sequenced in a study of T-cell reconstitution after alpha-beta-depleted transplantation in children (TCRdb year 2016). Library method: PCR. The sequencer was an Illumina HiSeq 2500. Molecular barcoding was employed in the preparation of TCR libraries, with unique molecular identifiers being used to normalize TCRbeta repertoire quantification. TCRdb trimmed public reads at Q25 via fastp, called clones via MiXCR and kept in-frame beta chains. For every CDR3 protein sequence, its rows merge into one entry that carries the most common genes and DNA. The sample data list around 440,000 distinct CDR3 sequences, and 10% of these were observed just once. Around 2% of the sample is in the top ten clones. In the paper's terms, the treatment or condition label means: allogeneic hematopoietic cell transplantation with graft depleted of TCRalphabeta T cells and CD19 B cells.

Specimen: PBMCs, collected before TCRalphabeta/CD19-depleted stem cell transplant. The receptor source for this set is a child aged 2 to 10 with inherited bone marrow failure, due to receive a stem cell transplant.

This clonotype was found many times. The chain recombines TRBV29-1 with TRBJ1-1, with unresolved D. CDR1 SQVTM and CDR2 ANQGSEA come from the germline V gene. Trimming took off 1 base at V and 6 bases at J, with 9 bases between the two ends. The CDR3 runs to 12 residues. The CDR3 is CSVEVVGPEAFF. DNA for the CDR3: TGCAGCGTTGAAGTAGTGGGCCCTGAAGCTTTCTTT.

This clonotype was detected ten times or more. The chain has TRBV27 and TRBJ2-1; tentative D call: TRBD2 (5 bases). Trimming removed 4 bases at V and 8 bases at J, with 18 bases between. Germline assignment: CDR1 MNHEY and CDR2 SMNVEV (reference sequence). This CDR3 is built from 15 residues. The chain's CDR3 is CASSSWERNFHEQFF. CDR3 nucleotide sequence: TGTGCCAGCAGTTCCTGGGAGCGAAATTTCCATGAGCAGTTCTTC.

This clonotype was seen only a few times. CDR3 in DNA: TGCAGTGCTGGCCGACTAGCGGGAGATCCAGATACGCAGTATTTT. It specifies CSAGRLAGDPDTQYF. The rearrangement uses TRBV20-1 and TRBJ2-3; 12 bases fit TRBD2. The junction had 7 bases not matched to a gene; V was cut back by 5 bases and J by 4 bases. This CDR3 region has 15 residues. Germline V gives CDR1 DFQATT, CDR2 SNEGSKA (reference sequence).

This clonotype was found many times. The rearrangement uses TRBV5-1 and TRBJ2-3; TRBD1 matches at 11 bases. The V gene end was trimmed by 2 bases and the J gene end by 5 bases; junction bases not matched to a gene: 4. The CDR3 contains 15 residues. Germline V gives CDR1 SGHRS, CDR2 YFSETQ. The CDR3 loop reads CASSFGTGGGDTQYF. CDR3 DNA: TGCGCCAGCAGCTTCGGGACAGGGGGGGGAGATACGCAGTATTTT.

This clonotype was seen more than once but under ten times. V and J are TRBV6-2 or TRBV6-3 and TRBJ2-1, with TRBD2 identical over 10 bases. This CDR3 region has 22 residues. J gave up 0 bases and V 2 bases, and 19 bases lay outside the gene matches. CDR1 is MNHEY, CDR2 SVGEGT, per germline. CDR3 sequence reads: CASSYSVEVGLATYSSYNEQFF. In DNA, the CDR3 is TGTGCCAGCAGTTACAGCGTAGAGGTGGGACTAGCGACCTATAGCTCCTACAATGAGCAGTTCTTC.

The CDR3 loop is CASSQASGITDTQYF. The CDR3 coding sequence is TGTGCCAGCAGCCAAGCTAGCGGAATCACAGATACGCAGTATTTT. The chain carries TRBV3-1 and TRBJ2-3; 7 bases are a match to TRBD2. The CDR3 runs to 15 residues. Per the germline V gene, CDR1 is LGHDT and CDR2 is YNNKEL (reference sequence). Trimming removed 1 base from V and 2 bases from J; junction bases left unmatched: 3.

This clonotype was recorded at least ten times. The chain's CDR3 is CASSLALAGDNEQFF. CDR3 sequence (DNA): TGCGCCAGCAGCTTGGCACTAGCGGGAGACAATGAGCAGTTCTTC. The V gene is TRBV5-1, the J gene TRBJ2-1, with TRBD2 identical over 11 bases. CDR3 size: 15 residues. Germline CDR1 reads SGHRS; CDR2 reads YFSETQ. Trimming removed 0 bases from V and 5 bases from J; junction bases left unmatched: 1. The full variable domain, its missing parts supplied by reference TRBV5-1 and TRBJ2-1, is KAGVTQTPRYLIKTRGQQVTLSCSPISGHRSVSWYQQTPGQGLQFLFEYFSETQRNKGNFPGRFSGRQFSNSRSEMNVSTLELGDSALYLCASSLALAGDNEQFFGPGTRLTVL.

In its sample, this clonotype was seen a few times. This chain uses TRBV2 with TRBJ2-5; the D gene is possibly TRBD1 (5 bases). Trimming removed 4 bases from V and 7 bases from J, with 13 bases in between. The length of the CDR3 is 13 residues. Germline loops: CDR1 SNHLY, CDR2 FYNNEI. The CDR3 sequence is CASSGTFDGTQYF. In DNA, the CDR3 is TGTGCCAGCAGTGGGACATTCGATGGGACCCAGTACTTC.

This clonotype was detected many times. The chain joins TRBV19 to TRBJ2-2, with D possibly being TRBD2 (5 bases). CDR1 and CDR2 (germline): LNHDA, SQIVND (reference sequence). The V end was cut by 8 bases, the J end by 5 bases, with 18 bases between. The CDR3 extends over 15 amino acids. The CDR3 here is CASRAVEAFTGELFF. The CDR3 nucleotides are TGTGCCAGTCGAGCGGTGGAGGCGTTTACCGGGGAGCTGTTTTTT. The full variable domain, with the rest looked up from reference TRBV19 and TRBJ2-2, is DGGITQSPKYLFRKEGQNVTLSCEQNLNHDAMYWYRQDPGQGLRLIYYSQIVNDFQKGDIAEGYSVSREKKESFPLTVTSAQKNPTAFYLCASRAVEAFTGELFFGEGSRLTVL.

The rearrangement links TRBV20-1 to TRBJ2-5; 11 nucleotides line up with TRBD2. Trimming removed 1 base from V and 5 bases from J; junction bases left unmatched: 9. Germline lookup yields CDR1 DFQATT and CDR2 SNEGSKA (reference sequence). This CDR3 is built from 16 residues. DNA for the CDR3: TGCAGTGCTAGAGGAATTAGCGGGAGGGCCTGGGAGACCCAGTACTTC. Encoded protein: CSARGISGRAWETQYF.

This clonotype was recorded at least ten times. This sequence joins TRBV30 and TRBJ1-1, with D possibly matching TRBD1 (6 bases). V gave up 1 base and J gave up 2 bases, with 11 bases separating them. The CDR3 is made up of 14 amino acids. Germline CDR1 is GTSNPN and CDR2 is SVGIG (reference sequence). The chain's CDR3 is CAWSGRTANTEAFF. CDR3 in DNA: TGTGCCTGGAGTGGTCGGACAGCTAACACTGAAGCTTTCTTT.

This clonotype was recorded at least ten times. The rearrangement joins TRBV20-1 to TRBJ2-3, with 10 positions matching TRBD1. Germline CDR1 is DFQATT and CDR2 is SNEGSKA (reference sequence). The J segment lost 2 bases and the V segment lost 5 bases, leaving 10 bases of the junction unmatched. This CDR3 has 16 amino acids. The DNA of the CDR3 is TGCAGTGCTGCTGCTAAGGACAGGGGGATCACAGATACGCAGTATTTT. Its protein is CSAAAKDRGITDTQYF.

This clonotype has ten or more counts. The V call is TRBV12-3 or TRBV12-4, the J call TRBJ1-1; D is unresolved. The CDR3 totals 12 residues. V lost 8 bases, J lost 1 base, and 8 bases lay in between. CDR3 nucleotides: TGTGCCAGCGAGGACGGGAACACTGAAGCTTTCTTT. It encodes CASEDGNTEAFF.

This clonotype appeared many times. V and J are TRBV27 and TRBJ1-5; 7 nucleotides agree with TRBD1. With V trimmed by 5 bases and J by 7 bases, 17 bases remained unmatched. The CDR3 spans 17 residues. Germline V gene data show CDR1 as MNHEY and CDR2 as SMNVEV (reference sequence). CDR3 in amino acids: CASSDTIRDLRGQPQHF. The CDR3 nucleotides are TGTGCCAGCAGTGATACTATCCGGGACCTCAGGGGGCAGCCCCAGCATTTT.

CDR3 DNA: TGTGCCAGCAGTTTGGGACAGGGGGCGTCGAACACCGGGGAGCTGTTTTTT. Amino acid sequence: CASSLGQGASNTGELFF. J is TRBJ2-2 and V is TRBV28, with 12 bases matching TRBD1. Per germline, CDR1 MDHEN and CDR2 SYDVKM. CDR3 length: 17 amino acids. Trimming at V came to 3 bases and at J to 0 bases, leaving 2 bases not matched to a gene.

This clonotype was observed a handful of times. The gene calls are TRBV4-1 and TRBJ2-1; 7 bases map to TRBD2. V shed 1 base, J shed 6 bases, and the junction held 9 bases outside the gene matches. This CDR3 spans 16 amino acids. The germline V gene encodes CDR1 MGHRA and CDR2 YSYEKL. The CDR3 region is CASSQVSGTTTNEQFF. The CDR3 region has the DNA TGCGCCAGCAGCCAAGTATCCGGGACTACGACCAATGAGCAGTTCTTC.

This clonotype was counted ten times or more. The rearrangement joins TRBV4-3 to TRBJ2-7, with TRBD1 identical over 8 bases. The CDR3 has 14 amino acids. Germline trimming cut 4 bases from V and 1 base from J; bases unmatched to any gene: 3. Per germline, CDR1 LGHNA and CDR2 YSLEER. The CDR3 here is CASSPGGESYEQYF. CDR3 nucleotides: TGCGCCAGCAGCCCAGGGGGCGAATCCTACGAGCAGTACTTC.

In the case of this clonotype: Since a much larger clone is just one base distant, this may be a read error. The chain uses TRBV28 and TRBJ2-3, with TRBD2 identical over 9 bases. V was pared by 8 bases and J by 3 bases, with 15 bases of the junction left unmatched. The germline V gene has CDR1 MDHEN and CDR2 SYDVKM. CDR3 size: 17 residues. In nucleotides, the CDR3 is TGTGCCAGCGGTCCCCGAGGTAGCGGGAGTAGAACAGATACGCAGTATTTT. The encoded protein is CASGPRGSGSRTDTQYF.

This clonotype was seen many times. One end of the junction fails to match germline, which may point to a read error. J is TRBJ2-7 and V is TRBV5-1; possibly TRBD1 for D (6 bases). The CDR3 contains 16 residues. Germline-derived CDR1 and CDR2 are SGHRS and YFSETQ. The CDR3 sequence: CASSLSSTGSSSEQYF. The CDR3 nucleotides read TGCGCCAGCAGCTTGAGTTCCACAGGGTCTTCCTCCGAGCAGTACTTC.

There are many counts of this clonotype. The CDR3 sequence: CASSQDRPSTDTQYF. The CDR3, as DNA: TGTGCCAGCAGCCAGGACCGCCCTAGCACAGATACGCAGTATTTT. J is TRBJ2-3 and V is TRBV7-2, with unresolved D. Trimming cost V 5 bases and J 0 bases, with 12 bases left between them. The CDR3 sequence is 15 residues long. From germline, CDR1 is SGHTA and CDR2 FQGNSA.

The CDR3 protein is CASSPREGAISPSGRYPSSYEQYF. CDR3 nucleotide sequence: TGTGCCAGCAGCCCCCGGGAGGGGGCTATCTCCCCTAGCGGGAGATATCCCAGCTCCTACGAGCAGTACTTC. V and J are TRBV4-2 and TRBJ2-7; 10 bases are shared with TRBD2. Germline V gene data show CDR1 as LGHNA and CDR2 as YNFKEQ. Unmatched junction bases numbered 30, after V lost 4 bases and J lost 0 bases. The CDR3 sequence is 24 residues long.

There are many counts of this clonotype. The chain couples TRBV5-6 to TRBJ2-1; D remains ambiguous. V lost 3 bases and J lost 6, with 7 bases in between. Germline V gives CDR1 SGHDT, CDR2 YYEEEE. The CDR3 sequence is 12 residues long. DNA of the CDR3: TGTGCCAGCAGCTCCCTGGTCAATGAGCAGTTCTTC. Translated: CASSSLVNEQFF.

This clonotype showed up just a few times. The rearrangement joins TRBV3-1 to TRBJ2-7; 9 bases fit TRBD1. Germline CDR1 and CDR2: LGHDT and YNNKEL (reference sequence). This CDR3 is 16 amino acids long. Unmatched junction bases numbered 4, after V lost 0 bases and J lost 1 base. This chain's CDR3 is CASSQDPGQGSYEQYF. As DNA, the CDR3 is TGTGCCAGCAGCCAAGACCCGGGACAGGGTTCCTACGAGCAGTACTTC.

This clonotype was picked up many times. V and J are TRBV20-1 and TRBJ2-7, with TRBD2 matching over 8 bases. The CDR3 runs to 12 residues. The germline gives CDR1 DFQATT, CDR2 SNEGSKA (reference sequence). V lost 5 bases to trimming and J lost 6 bases; unmatched junction nucleotides: 6. DNA for the CDR3: TGCAGTGCTGCCGGGACTAGTTTCGAGCAGTACTTC. It specifies CSAAGTSFEQYF.

This sequence joins TRBV19 and TRBJ2-2; 13 bases match TRBD2. With 5 bases clipped from V and 4 bases from J, the junction kept 7 bases outside the gene matches. The CDR3 totals 17 residues. CDR1 and CDR2 (germline): LNHDA, SQIVND (reference sequence). The DNA for the CDR3 is TGTGCCAGTAGTCCGACCGGGACTAGCGGGATCACCGGGGAGCTGTTTTTT. This encodes CASSPTGTSGITGELFF.

This clonotype was seen repeatedly, ten times or more. The chain employs TRBV27 and TRBJ1-2; a weak D match, TRBD1 (5 bases). Germline V gene sequence: CDR1 MNHEY, CDR2 SMNVEV (reference sequence). This CDR3 contains 15 residues. Trimming left V 2 bases short and J 6 bases short, with 16 bases between. Written as DNA, the CDR3 is TGTGCCAGCAGTTTACAGGGTACGCCGTATAATGGCTACACCTTC. Translating it yields CASSLQGTPYNGYTF.

This clonotype was counted many times. The chain uses TRBV6-1 and TRBJ1-2, with 8 bases that match TRBD1. Per the germline V gene, CDR1 is MNHNS and CDR2 is SASEGT. Trimming removed 5 bases from V and 4 bases from J; junction bases left unmatched: 18. CDR3 length: 18 residues. The DNA for the CDR3 is TGTGCCAGCAGTCATAATCAGGGGGCAGTAGGATATGGCTATGGCTACACCTTC. Its protein product is CASSHNQGAVGYGYGYTF.

This clonotype was observed at least ten times. This chain connects TRBV6-1 to TRBJ1-2; 7 nucleotides line up with TRBD1. The germline gives CDR1 MNHNS, CDR2 SASEGT. This CDR3 spans 14 amino acids. Trimming took 4 bases from V and 4 from J; bases not matched to a gene: 6. The CDR3 coding sequence is TGTGCCAGCAGTGGGACAGGCCTTTTCTATGGCTACACCTTC. Protein: CASSGTGLFYGYTF.

About this clonotype: A single base separates this from a much larger clone, so it may be a read error. The chain joins TRBV20-1 to TRBJ1-5, with 8 bases identical to TRBD1. V was clipped by 5 bases and J by 9 bases; unmatched bases: 15. The CDR3 has 15 residues. In germline, CDR1 is DFQATT, CDR2 SNEGSKA (reference sequence). In DNA, the CDR3 is TGCAGTGCTCCAACCGGGACAGGCTACCTCCGGCCCCAGCATTTT. Residues: CSAPTGTGYLRPQHF.